This T cell receptor beta chain was recorded in a study of post-analysis software for immune sequencing data. Study in general: The study covered relapsing-remitting, secondary progressive and progressive-relapsing courses of multiple sclerosis.

General study results and limits: F measure showed strong co-clustering of same-batch samples. Multiple sclerosis patients showed significantly lower normalized Chao1 diversity than controls did.

Unique-molecular-identifier-tagged TCR beta cDNA libraries were used. There were roughly 0.9 to 10 million T cells, and 450,000 to 550,000 cDNA molecules came from them. Each CDR3 protein gets one entry after TCRdb re-called the PCR reads with MiXCR. This sample has about 800,000 distinct CDR3 sequences, with roughly 30% found just once. This clonotype was seen a handful of times. What it binds is not known. The specimen sequenced was blood. The receptor comes from a girl aged 5-17 years with multiple sclerosis.

CDR3 coding DNA: TGTGCCAGCACCGAGGGACAGGTTAATTCACCCCTCCACTTT. Its protein product is CASTEGQVNSPLHF. The chain has TRBV28 and TRBJ1-6; 8 bases match TRBD1. Per germline, CDR1 MDHEN and CDR2 SYDVKM. The V gene end was trimmed by 7 bases and the J gene end by 6 bases; junction bases not matched to a gene: 5. The CDR3 covers 14 residues.